The rows below give T cell receptor beta chains drawn from one sample of a study of shared clonotypes between healthy human individuals. Sequencing used immunoSEQ multiplex PCR; TCRdb keeps in-frame clones, though not all of them. The profile shows under 1 million clones, 80% to 95% of them singletons. The specimen sequenced was naive CD8+ T cells sorted from blood. The receptors here all came from a man aged 25-40 years in good health. The CDR3 runs from the conserved cysteine through the conserved F or W. The D gene is left open where the match is weak. Size is omitted from some rows. Given values are once, few, many or a class for expanded clones.

j_gene: TRBJ2-5; d_gene: -; abundance: -; v_gene: TRBV27; CDR3aa: CASSSWQQAKGAQYF; CDR3nt: TGTGCCAGCAGTTCATGGCAGCAGGCCAAAGGGGCCCAGTACTTC
j_gene: TRBJ2-7; d_gene: -; abundance: once; v_gene: TRBV11-2; CDR3aa: CASSPRLAYEQYF; CDR3nt: TGTGCCAGCAGCCCCCGACTAGCCTACGAGCAGTACTTC
j_gene: TRBJ2-7; d_gene: TRBD2; abundance: -; v_gene: TRBV19; CDR3aa: CASSRAGLAELGAYEQYF; CDR3nt: TGTGCCAGTAGTAGGGCGGGACTAGCGGAACTCGGGGCCTACGAGCAGTACTTC
j_gene: TRBJ2-4; d_gene: -; abundance: -; v_gene: TRBV4-1; CDR3aa: CASSQAGRRDIQYF; CDR3nt: TGCGCCAGCAGCCAAGCGGGTAGACGGGACATTCAGTACTTC
j_gene: TRBJ2-1; d_gene: -; abundance: -; v_gene: TRBV27; CDR3aa: CASSSIPSSYNEQFF; CDR3nt: TGTGCCAGCAGTTCCATCCCGAGCTCCTACAATGAGCAGTTCTTC
j_gene: TRBJ2-1; d_gene: -; abundance: few; v_gene: TRBV4-2; CDR3aa: CASSQALTNEQFF; CDR3nt: TGTGCCAGCAGCCAAGCGTTAACGAATGAGCAGTTCTTC
j_gene: TRBJ1-1; d_gene: -; abundance: -; v_gene: TRBV29-1; CDR3aa: CSVQGNAEAFF; CDR3nt: TGCAGCGTTCAGGGTAACGCTGAAGCTTTCTTT
j_gene: TRBJ1-4; d_gene: -; abundance: -; v_gene: TRBV15; CDR3aa: CATRTATNEKLFF; CDR3nt: TGTGCCACCAGGACAGCTACTAATGAAAAACTGTTTTTT
j_gene: TRBJ2-7; d_gene: -; abundance: -; v_gene: TRBV28; CDR3aa: CASIRADSSYEQYF; CDR3nt: TGTGCCAGCATAAGAGCGGACTCCTCCTACGAGCAGTACTTC
j_gene: TRBJ2-7; d_gene: -; abundance: -; v_gene: TRBV4-3; CDR3aa: CASSQGAEGDYEQYF; CDR3nt: TGCGCCAGCAGCCAAGGGGCGGAGGGCGACTACGAGCAGTACTTC
j_gene: TRBJ1-5; d_gene: TRBD1; abundance: -; v_gene: TRBV6-1; CDR3aa: CASSEDGQGYQPQHF; CDR3nt: TGTGCCAGCAGTGAAGACGGACAGGGGTATCAGCCCCAGCATTTT
j_gene: TRBJ1-3; d_gene: -; abundance: -; v_gene: TRBV11-2; CDR3aa: CASSLEGQGNTIYF; CDR3nt: TGTGCCAGCAGCTTAGAAGGCCAGGGGAACACCATATATTTT
j_gene: TRBJ1-1; d_gene: TRBD1; abundance: -; v_gene: TRBV15; CDR3aa: CATSRDRGPNTEAFF; CDR3nt: TGTGCCACCAGCAGGGACAGGGGGCCAAACACTGAAGCTTTCTTT
j_gene: TRBJ1-5; d_gene: -; abundance: few; v_gene: TRBV7-8; CDR3aa: CASSLRGHNQPQHF; CDR3nt: TGTGCCAGCAGCTTACGGGGGCACAATCAGCCCCAGCATTTT
j_gene: TRBJ1-1; d_gene: -; abundance: -; v_gene: TRBV10-3; CDR3aa: CAISESVGPEAFF; CDR3nt: TGTGCCATCAGTGAGTCAGTAGGTCCTGAAGCTTTCTTT
j_gene: TRBJ2-7; d_gene: -; abundance: -; v_gene: TRBV6-1; CDR3aa: CASSDTWGSYEQYF; CDR3nt: TGTGCCAGCAGTGACACGTGGGGATCCTACGAGCAGTACTTC
j_gene: TRBJ2-2; d_gene: TRBD2; abundance: -; v_gene: TRBV7-9; CDR3aa: CASSSWTSPRTGELFF; CDR3nt: TGTGCCAGCAGCTCTTGGACTAGTCCACGGACCGGGGAGCTGTTTTTT
j_gene: TRBJ2-7; d_gene: -; abundance: -; v_gene: TRBV6-6; CDR3aa: CASSMSYEQYF; CDR3nt: TGTGCCAGCAGTATGAGCTACGAGCAGTACTTC
j_gene: TRBJ2-1; d_gene: TRBD1; abundance: -; v_gene: TRBV28; CDR3aa: CASSHLTRDSPTYNEQFF; CDR3nt: TGTGCCAGCAGTCACCTCACTAGGGACAGCCCTACCTACAATGAGCAGTTCTTC
j_gene: TRBJ1-2; d_gene: -; abundance: -; v_gene: TRBV6-6; CDR3aa: CASTVDPNYGYTF; CDR3nt: TGTGCCAGCACTGTGGATCCAAACTATGGCTACACCTTC
j_gene: TRBJ1-1; d_gene: -; abundance: -; v_gene: TRBV6-5; CDR3aa: CASSRGSGTEAFF; CDR3nt: TGTGCCAGCAGTCGGGGTTCTGGCACTGAAGCTTTCTTT
j_gene: TRBJ1-2; d_gene: -; abundance: few; v_gene: TRBV11-2; CDR3aa: CASSLEGYYGYTF; CDR3nt: TGTGCCAGCAGCTTAGAAGGGTACTATGGCTACACCTTC
j_gene: TRBJ2-3; d_gene: TRBD2; abundance: -; v_gene: TRBV7-9; CDR3aa: CASSSPILSGSWDTQYF; CDR3nt: TGTGCCAGCAGCTCCCCAATTCTAAGCGGGAGTTGGGATACGCAGTATTTT
j_gene: TRBJ2-2; d_gene: TRBD2; abundance: -; v_gene: TRBV27; CDR3aa: CASANGLRGGRAGELFF; CDR3nt: TGTGCCAGCGCAAACGGACTGCGGGGCGGGAGGGCCGGGGAGCTGTTTTTT
j_gene: TRBJ2-1; d_gene: -; abundance: -; v_gene: TRBV29-1; CDR3aa: CSVDGYSYNEQFF; CDR3nt: TGCAGCGTTGACGGATACTCCTACAATGAGCAGTTCTTC
j_gene: TRBJ2-1; d_gene: -; abundance: -; v_gene: TRBV21-1; CDR3aa: CASSVPWPRIRSYNEQFF; CDR3nt: TGTGCCAGCAGCGTCCCCTGGCCTCGAATTCGATCCTACAATGAGCAGTTCTTC
j_gene: TRBJ2-2; d_gene: -; abundance: -; v_gene: TRBV5-4; CDR3aa: CASSLALAGGELFF; CDR3nt: TGTGCCAGCAGCTTGGCGCTAGCTGGCGGGGAGCTGTTTTTT
j_gene: TRBJ2-3; d_gene: TRBD2; abundance: -; v_gene: TRBV7-2; CDR3aa: CASRRELAGTITDTQYF; CDR3nt: TGTGCCAGCAGAAGAGAACTAGCGGGAACTATCACAGATACGCAGTATTTT
j_gene: TRBJ2-5; d_gene: -; abundance: -; v_gene: TRBV5-6; CDR3aa: CASSLGASQETQYF; CDR3nt: TGTGCCAGCAGCTTGGGGGCCAGCCAAGAGACCCAGTACTTC
j_gene: TRBJ2-7; d_gene: -; abundance: -; v_gene: TRBV4-1; CDR3aa: CASSPGLFSGGSYEQYF; CDR3nt: TGCGCCAGCAGCCCTGGACTTTTTTCCGGCGGGTCCTACGAGCAGTACTTC
j_gene: TRBJ2-1; d_gene: -; abundance: -; v_gene: TRBV30; CDR3aa: CAWSKGGNEQFF; CDR3nt: TGTGCCTGGAGTAAAGGGGGCAATGAGCAGTTCTTC
j_gene: TRBJ2-2; d_gene: -; abundance: -; v_gene: TRBV10-2; CDR3aa: CASSGTSDANTGELFF; CDR3nt: TGCGCCAGCAGCGGGACCTCTGACGCGAACACCGGGGAGCTGTTTTTT
j_gene: TRBJ2-3; d_gene: TRBD1; abundance: -; v_gene: TRBV4-1; CDR3aa: CASSQAKGAADTQYF; CDR3nt: TGCGCCAGCAGCCAAGCCAAGGGGGCGGCAGATACGCAGTATTTT
j_gene: TRBJ1-2; d_gene: TRBD1; abundance: -; v_gene: TRBV27; CDR3aa: CASSLSGGYYGYTF; CDR3nt: TGTGCCAGCAGTTTGTCAGGGGGGTACTATGGCTACACCTTC
j_gene: TRBJ2-1; d_gene: -; abundance: -; v_gene: TRBV28; CDR3aa: CASSLRIAYRNDNEQFF; CDR3nt: TGTGCCAGCAGTTTACGAATAGCCTACCGGAATGACAATGAGCAGTTCTTC
j_gene: TRBJ1-4; d_gene: -; abundance: -; v_gene: TRBV28; CDR3aa: CASGVGGATNEKLFF; CDR3nt: TGTGCCAGCGGCGTAGGGGGAGCAACTAATGAAAAACTGTTTTTT
j_gene: TRBJ2-3; d_gene: TRBD2; abundance: -; v_gene: TRBV9; CDR3aa: CASSVVAGRETQYF; CDR3nt: TGTGCCAGCAGCGTAGTAGCGGGTCGGGAAACGCAGTATTTT
j_gene: TRBJ1-2; d_gene: TRBD1; abundance: -; v_gene: TRBV7-9; CDR3aa: CASSYSTGTGDGYTF; CDR3nt: TGTGCCAGCAGCTACTCGACCGGGACAGGGGATGGCTACACCTTC
j_gene: TRBJ1-1; d_gene: -; abundance: -; v_gene: TRBV10-3; CDR3aa: CAISVAVNTEAFF; CDR3nt: TGTGCCATCAGTGTTGCGGTGAACACTGAAGCTTTCTTT
j_gene: TRBJ2-7; d_gene: -; abundance: few; v_gene: TRBV11-2; CDR3aa: CASSLLGDEQYF; CDR3nt: TGTGCCAGCAGCTTACTAGGGGACGAGCAGTACTTC
j_gene: TRBJ1-5; d_gene: -; abundance: -; v_gene: TRBV18; CDR3aa: CASSPGGRSQPQHF; CDR3nt: TGTGCCAGCTCACCAGGGGGGCGAAGTCAGCCCCAGCATTTT
j_gene: TRBJ2-7; d_gene: -; abundance: -; v_gene: TRBV30; CDR3aa: CAWSVSDGNHEQYF; CDR3nt: TGTGCCTGGAGTGTTTCAGATGGAAACCACGAGCAGTACTTC
j_gene: TRBJ1-5; d_gene: -; abundance: -; v_gene: TRBV15; CDR3aa: CATSGTNQPQHF; CDR3nt: TGTGCCACCAGCGGAACCAATCAGCCCCAGCATTTT
j_gene: TRBJ1-1; d_gene: -; abundance: few; v_gene: TRBV4-1; CDR3aa: CASSQGGFNTEAFF; CDR3nt: TGCGCCAGCAGCCAAGGTGGGTTTAACACTGAAGCTTTCTTT
j_gene: TRBJ1-2; d_gene: -; abundance: -; v_gene: TRBV29-1; CDR3aa: CSVGGSGGGYTF; CDR3nt: TGCAGCGTTGGGGGGTCGGGAGGTGGCTACACCTTC
j_gene: TRBJ2-1; d_gene: -; abundance: -; v_gene: TRBV28; CDR3aa: CASSRPGLGYNEQFF; CDR3nt: TGTGCCAGCAGTCGACCGGGACTCGGCTACAATGAGCAGTTCTTC
j_gene: TRBJ2-1; d_gene: -; abundance: -; v_gene: TRBV4-1; CDR3aa: CASSPGGNNEQFF; CDR3nt: TGCGCCAGCAGCCCTGGAGGCAACAATGAGCAGTTCTTC
j_gene: TRBJ2-7; d_gene: -; abundance: -; v_gene: TRBV7-9; CDR3aa: CASSMPGSYEQYF; CDR3nt: TGTGCCAGCAGCATGCCGGGAAGCTACGAGCAGTACTTC
j_gene: TRBJ2-5; d_gene: -; abundance: -; v_gene: TRBV7-6; CDR3aa: CASSSEGPGETQYF; CDR3nt: TGTGCCAGCAGCTCGGAGGGTCCGGGGGAGACCCAGTACTTC
j_gene: TRBJ2-7; d_gene: -; abundance: once; v_gene: TRBV28; CDR3aa: CASSSRGPSYEQYF; CDR3nt: TGTGCCAGCAGTAGTCGTGGGCCCTCCTACGAGCAGTACTTC
j_gene: TRBJ1-5; d_gene: TRBD1; abundance: few; v_gene: TRBV6-5; CDR3aa: CASSSSQGVRPQHF; CDR3nt: TGTGCCAGCAGTTCCTCCCAGGGGGTCCGGCCCCAGCATTTT
j_gene: TRBJ2-2; d_gene: TRBD2; abundance: -; v_gene: TRBV5-4; CDR3aa: CASSTMLGLAGGTTELFF; CDR3nt: TGTGCCAGCAGCACCATGTTGGGACTAGCGGGAGGTACGACGGAGCTGTTTTTT
j_gene: TRBJ2-1; d_gene: TRBD2; abundance: -; v_gene: TRBV27; CDR3aa: CASSHIAGGPQDEQFF; CDR3nt: TGTGCCAGCAGTCACATAGCGGGAGGGCCCCAGGATGAGCAGTTCTTC
j_gene: TRBJ1-2; d_gene: TRBD1; abundance: -; v_gene: TRBV4-1; CDR3aa: CASSPADREAGYTF; CDR3nt: TGCGCCAGCAGCCCCGCGGACAGGGAGGCTGGCTACACCTTC
j_gene: TRBJ2-3; d_gene: -; abundance: -; v_gene: TRBV25-1; CDR3aa: CASSELGSSTDTQYF; CDR3nt: TGTGCCAGCAGTGAGTTGGGGTCTAGCACAGATACGCAGTATTTT
j_gene: TRBJ2-7; d_gene: TRBD2; abundance: -; v_gene: TRBV7-9; CDR3aa: CASSLLAGGTYEQYF; CDR3nt: TGTGCCAGCAGCTTACTAGCGGGTGGGACCTACGAGCAGTACTTC
j_gene: TRBJ1-2; d_gene: -; abundance: -; v_gene: TRBV11-2; CDR3aa: CASSPHPGVNYGYTF; CDR3nt: TGTGCCAGCAGCCCCCACCCAGGGGTGAACTATGGCTACACCTTC
j_gene: TRBJ1-5; d_gene: -; abundance: once; v_gene: TRBV30; CDR3aa: CARSVGYGEDQPQHF; CDR3nt: TGTGCCCGGAGTGTTGGGTACGGTGAGGATCAGCCCCAGCATTTT
j_gene: TRBJ2-7; d_gene: -; abundance: -; v_gene: TRBV7-6; CDR3aa: CASSLAGGKTYEQYF; CDR3nt: TGTGCCAGCAGCTTAGCGGGGGGTAAAACCTACGAGCAGTACTTC